This T cell receptor beta chain was retrieved from a study of early T cells in non-severe SARS-CoV-2 infection (dated by TCRdb to about 2021). With respect to the entire study: TCR sequencing used bulk RNA from unsorted whole blood, so alpha and beta chains could not be paired. What the work shows at the level of the full study, not this receptor alone: VDJdb matching was skewed toward anti-spike CD8 responses and likely underestimated virus-specific expansions, missing private and CD4 specificities.

Libraries were built with 5' RACE. TCRdb shows the sequencer as NextSeq 500. Unique molecular identifiers were attached to individual cDNA molecules in the TCR library protocol so that sequencing error and PCR bias could be corrected. Both TCR alpha and beta chains were sequenced, and tight co-correlation was observed between alpha and beta sequence abundances in each sample. The authors' analysis ran thus. Decombinator V4 was used to perform V gene, J gene and CDR3 annotation of TCR sequences. Expanded TCRs were defined as changing significantly between any two time points under a Poisson model with p below 0.0001. Abundances of TCRs were expressed as counts per million after normalisation to the total number of TCRs sequenced in each sample. MAIT TCRs were defined by TRAV1-2 paired with TRAJ12, TRAJ20 or TRAJ33, and iNKT TCRs by TRAV10 paired with TRAJ18. VDJdb, accessed 1 November 2021, was searched for CMV, EBV and SARS-CoV-2 annotated TCRs, with TCRs annotated for multiple antigens excluded. The public reads were run again by TCRdb, first through fastp at Q25 and then through MiXCR, and only productive beta chains were kept. CDR3 protein duplicates are merged, each entry listing the most common genes and DNA. The V and J calls shown here were made by TCRdb, not taken from the authors' results. The sample has around 80,000 distinct CDR3 sequences on record, about 13% of them singletons. About 6% of the sample comes from the top ten.

This was a case-control study nested in a cohort of healthcare workers in London, UK, who had nasopharyngeal swab PCR tests and blood samples taken every week. Healthcare workers were enrolled in the week of the UK lockdown, from 23 to 31 March 2020, and were followed every week for up to roughly 16 weeks. A remark on this clonotype: Its cognate antigen has yet to be identified. No base quality values were provided; no much bigger clone lies one nucleotide off.

Relative to germline, V is 5 bases shorter and J is 3 bases shorter, with 17 bases between their ends. CDR1 ENHRY and CDR2 SYGVKD were looked up in the germline V gene. The CDR3, from cysteine to phenylalanine, totals 15 residues. Only CDR3 DNA remains: 45 bases, in frame from the first base. The clonotype was recovered from an adult who was a healthcare worker with PCR-confirmed SARS-CoV-2 infection or an uninfected control (not recorded which). The sample taken for sequencing was whole blood. In this chain, TRBV10-3 is recombined with TRBJ2-7; the D gene could be either TRBD1 or TRBD2, each agreeing at 5 bases. The sequenced DNA is TGTGCCATCAGTCTGGGGGATACAGAGATCTACGAGCAGTACTTC. Translation gives CAISLGDTEIYEQYF.